Listed here are 5 T cell receptor beta chains from one sample, sequenced in a study of glioma-infiltrating T cells. The iRepertoire nested amplicon-rescue multiplex PCR amplified TCR alpha and beta CDR3s from RNA. MiXCR, applied by TCRdb to the multiplex PCR reads, yields one record per CDR3 protein. The table lists tens of thousands of distinct CDR3 sequences, 35% to 45% of them singletons. The sample consisted of glioma tissue, nonneoplastic brain tissue, or PBMCs (not recorded which). The receptors were gathered from a human donor with low-grade glioma or glioblastoma, undergoing nonglioma brain surgery, or in good health (not recorded which).

About this clonotype itself: The junction and the germline gene differ at one end; a read error may be behind it. V gene TRBV15 combines with J gene TRBJ2-3; 8 positions match TRBD1. The DNA end favors TRBJ1-5, so the J call may be wrong. The CDR3 is made up of 15 amino acids. Germline V gene lookup returns CDR1 LNHNV and CDR2 YYDKDF (reference sequence). CDR3 amino acids: CATSRVQGAIDTQHF. The CDR3 DNA reads TGCGCCACCAGCAGGGTGCAGGGGGCTATAGATACGCAGCATTTT.

This clonotype was counted at least ten times. The chain is built from TRBV3-1 and TRBJ1-6, with TRBD1 matching over 8 bases. The CDR3 is 14 amino acids. Trimming cost V 7 bases and J 6 bases; bases outside gene matches: 5. The germline V gene encodes CDR1 LGHDT and CDR2 YNNKEL (reference sequence). This CDR3 is CASTKTGVNSPLHF. Here the CDR3 DNA reads TGTGCCAGCACTAAGACAGGGGTTAATTCACCCCTCCACTTT.

This clonotype was counted ten times or more. This rearrangement joins TRBV11-2 to TRBJ1-4; D is undetermined. CDR1 SGHAT and CDR2 FQNNGV come from the germline V gene. The CDR3 length is 16 residues. Between the trimmed V and J ends, which lost 5 bases and 2 bases, there was a span of 15 bases. This CDR3 reads CASSRSPTRTNEKLFF. The DNA for the CDR3 is TGTGCCAGCAGCCGATCGCCGACAAGGACTAATGAAAAACTGTTTTTT.

As concerns this clonotype: A junction boundary mismatches the germline segment, possibly from a read error. The V gene is TRBV6-2 or TRBV6-3, the J gene TRBJ1-5, with D tentatively TRBD1 (5 bases). The CDR3 sequence is 16 residues long. CDR1 is MNHEY and CDR2 is SVGEGT in the germline V gene. CDR3 loop: CAISYSWGFSNQPQHF. The CDR3 DNA reads as TGTGCCATCAGTTACTCTTGGGGCTTCAGCAATCAGCCCCAGCATTTT.

In regard to this clonotype: The conserved closing phenylalanine or tryptophan is absent in this CDR3, likely reflecting a read error. Because the CDR3's place on the DNA is in doubt, the DNA is left out and the CDR3 is given as listed by TCRdb. V usage is TRBV7-2 and J usage is TRBJ2-7. Per the germline V gene, CDR1 is SGHTA and CDR2 is FQGNSA. The CDR3 has 13 residues if both end residues are counted. CDR3 amino acids: CASSLLPTYEQCS.